Presented here are 19 T cell receptor beta chains from one specimen sequenced in a study of control samples from healthy donors and cancer patients. Here immunoSEQ multiplex PCR was the method, and the copy in TCRdb shows in-frame clones only, minus some. The data hold 75,000 to 100,000 clones, with around 90% observed a single time. Sequenced sample: blood. The receptor set was obtained from a human donor in good health. The donor label of this sample is uncertain.

In DNA form, the CDR3 reads TGTGCCAGCTCACCATGGGGCTCTCAAGGGACTAGCGGGGGAGAGACAGATACGCAGTATTTT. Residues: CASSPWGSQGTSGGETDTQYF. This chain uses TRBV18 with TRBJ2-3; the match to TRBD2 covers 14 bases. This CDR3 has 21 residues. V was clipped by 2 bases and J by 3 bases; unmatched bases: 16. The germline CDR1 and CDR2 sequences are KGHSH and LQKENI.

This clone has only a few counts. The same CDR3 also results from other DNA sequences found in this sample. This chain joins TRBV7-9 and TRBJ1-1; D call uncertain. The CDR3 is 13 amino acids. CDR1 and CDR2 (germline): SEHNR, FQNEAQ (reference sequence). The V and J ends lost 0 bases and 1 base respectively, with 3 bases between them. The CDR3 DNA is TGTGCCAGCAGCTTAGCACAGAACACTGAAGCTTTCTTT. As protein: CASSLAQNTEAFF.

The V call is TRBV6-2 or TRBV6-3, the J call TRBJ1-3; D is uncertain. The germline gives CDR1 MNHEY, CDR2 SVGEGT. The CDR3 has 17 residues. Between the trimmed V and J ends, which lost 0 bases and 4 bases, there was a span of 16 bases. The DNA for the CDR3 is TGTGCCAGCAGTTACTCGATTCGGGGAAGAACCGGAAACACCATATATTTT. Translation: CASSYSIRGRTGNTIYF.

The rearrangement joins TRBV6-1 to TRBJ2-7; D is uncertain. CDR1 and CDR2 (germline): MNHNS, SASEGT. The CDR3 spans 13 residues. V was cut by 3 bases and J by 6 bases, with 12 bases left in between. CDR3 region: CASSDFVSGEQYV. The CDR3 DNA reads TGTGCCAGCAGTGATTTCGTCTCGGGCGAGCAGTACGTC.

V usage is TRBV7-9 and J usage is TRBJ1-1, with D possibly being TRBD1 (5 bases). The germline V gene has CDR1 SEHNR and CDR2 FQNEAQ (reference sequence). The length of the CDR3 is 15 residues. V lost 5 bases and J 1 base, leaving 14 bases between the germline ends. The DNA of the CDR3 is TGTGCCAGCAGCGAACAGTCGGGGGAGAACACTGAAGCTTTCTTT. This codes for CASSEQSGENTEAFF.

The gene calls are TRBV7-9 and TRBJ2-1; D is possibly TRBD1 (5 bases). The CDR3 totals 15 residues. CDR1 SEHNR and CDR2 FQNEAQ come from the germline V gene (reference sequence). Trimming took off 4 bases at V and 0 bases at J, with 10 bases between the two ends. The CDR3 sequence is CASSSRDGSYNEQFF. The DNA of the CDR3 is TGTGCCAGCAGCTCCAGGGATGGCTCCTACAATGAGCAGTTCTTC.

The chain links TRBV27 to TRBJ1-6; 9 bases agree with TRBD1. The CDR3 totals 13 residues. Germline V gives CDR1 MNHEY, CDR2 SMNVEV (reference sequence). V lost 10 bases to trimming and J lost 7 bases; unmatched junction nucleotides: 5. CDR3 residues: CATSGTGNSPLHF. For the CDR3, the DNA is TGTGCCACCTCCGGGACAGGGAATTCACCCCTCCACTTT.

This chain joins TRBV7-9 and TRBJ2-3; the D is unclear. Germline V lookup: CDR1 SEHNR, CDR2 FQNEAQ (reference sequence). Trimming stripped 5 bases from V and 2 bases from J, with 11 bases between. The CDR3 spans 14 residues. This chain's CDR3 is CASSLPAPTDTQYF. The CDR3 nucleotides are TGTGCCAGCAGCCTACCGGCACCCACAGATACGCAGTATTTT.

This rearrangement joins TRBV27 to TRBJ1-5; no clear D. This CDR3 spans 14 amino acids. V was cut by 6 bases and J by 6 bases, with 15 bases left in between. The V gene's germline CDR1 is MNHEY and CDR2 SMNVEV (reference sequence). CDR3 sequence: CASRKASLGQPQHF. The CDR3 DNA follows: TGTGCCAGCAGAAAGGCCTCGTTGGGTCAGCCCCAGCATTTT.

The rearrangement joins TRBV3-1 (or the pseudogene TRBV3-2) to TRBJ1-1, with no clear D. Germline CDR1 LGHDT, CDR2 YNNKEL (reference sequence). This CDR3 spans 12 amino acids. V was clipped by 6 bases and J by 1 base, with 6 bases between them. CDR3 loop: CASSLSNTEAFF. The DNA for the CDR3 is TGTGCCAGCAGTCTCTCGAACACTGAAGCTTTCTTT.

In DNA, the CDR3 is TGTGCCAGCAGTGACATGGCGGGGGTGACCGGGGAGCTGTTTTTT. Residues: CASSDMAGVTGELFF. This rearrangement joins TRBV6-1 to TRBJ2-2, with TRBD2 identical over 7 bases. This CDR3 spans 15 amino acids. Per germline, CDR1 MNHNS and CDR2 SASEGT. The J segment lost 5 bases and the V segment lost 3 bases, leaving 6 bases of the junction unmatched.

The chain recombines TRBV6-1 with TRBJ2-7, with D possibly matching TRBD1 (5 bases). CDR1 is MNHNS and CDR2 is SASEGT in the germline V gene. This CDR3 comprises 13 residues. V was clipped by 1 base and J by 5 bases, with 9 bases between them. The CDR3 loop is CASSEVRGDEQYF. The DNA for the CDR3 is TGTGCCAGCAGTGAAGTAAGGGGCGACGAGCAGTACTTC.

The rearrangement uses TRBV6-5 and TRBJ1-3, with D perhaps TRBD1 (6 bases). Trimming removed 6 bases at V and 4 bases at J, with 16 bases between. Germline V lookup: CDR1 MNHEY, CDR2 SVGAGI. The CDR3 spans 15 residues. The CDR3: CASRRGGTSGNTIYF. CDR3 nucleotides: TGTGCCAGCAGACGAGGGGGGACGTCCGGAAACACCATATATTTT.

This clone was seen just once. The chain joins TRBV12-5 to TRBJ2-1, with TRBD2 matching 7 bases. The CDR3 is 14 residues long. Germline V lookup: CDR1 LGHNT, CDR2 FRNRAP. The J segment lost 8 bases and the V segment lost 1 base, leaving 5 bases of the junction unmatched. The CDR3 bases are TGTGCTAGTGGTTTGGGAAGCGGGGTCTATGAGCAGTTCTTC. Protein: CASGLGSGVYEQFF.

This chain connects TRBV2 to TRBJ1-1, with D possibly matching TRBD1 (5 bases). Germline CDR1 reads SNHLY; CDR2 reads FYNNEI. This CDR3 is 17 amino acids long. V gave up 6 bases and J gave up 0 bases, with 20 bases separating them. CDR3 residues: CASRQEHLGTVNTEAFF. The CDR3 DNA reads as TGTGCCAGCAGGCAGGAACACCTCGGGACGGTGAACACTGAAGCTTTCTTT.

The sample holds one count of this clone. V gene TRBV5-1 combines with J gene TRBJ1-1, with D maybe TRBD1 (5 bases). The CDR3 has 14 amino acids. V shed 2 bases and J shed 5 bases, with 13 bases lying between them. Per the germline V gene, CDR1 is SGHRS and CDR2 is YFSETQ. This chain's CDR3 is CASSFSRWGTEAFF. Written as DNA, the CDR3 is TGCGCCAGCAGCTTCAGCAGGTGGGGGACTGAAGCTTTCTTT.

The chain joins TRBV7-3 to TRBJ2-5; 7 positions agree with TRBD2. There are 15 residues in the CDR3. The V and J ends lost 1 base and 2 bases, in that order; junction bases with no gene match: 4. CDR1 is SGHTA, CDR2 FQGTGA, per germline. CDR3 loop: CASSLIGTTQETQYF. Written as DNA, the CDR3 is TGTGCCAGCAGCTTAATCGGGACTACTCAAGAGACCCAGTACTTC.

The chain recombines TRBV30 with TRBJ1-1, with a weak D call TRBD1 (5 bases). Germline CDR1 GTSNPN, CDR2 SVGIG (reference sequence). Trimming removed 0 bases at V and 8 bases at J, with 13 bases between. This CDR3 spans 13 amino acids. The CDR3 DNA is TGTGCCTGGAGTGTACTGGTGGCAGGGGAAGCTTTCTTT. Its translation is CAWSVLVAGEAFF.

The chain has TRBV2 and TRBJ2-7, with D maybe TRBD2 (5 bases). The CDR3 runs 12 residues. With 8 bases removed from V and 6 bases from J, the gap between germline ends came to 14 bases. Germline V gene sequence: CDR1 SNHLY, CDR2 FYNNEI. The CDR3, as DNA: TGTGCCAGCGCCGGGGATGTAGCCGAGCAGTACTTC. This translates into CASAGDVAEQYF.